This TCR beta chain was documented in a study of T cell responses to AZD1222 COVID-19 vaccine (dated by TCRdb to about 2021). About the full investigation: AZD1222 recipients given second doses at about 4 weeks or at about 12 weeks were pooled, since spike-specific TCR depth and breadth were not found to differ between the two schedules. A total of just over 230 trial participants underwent TCR sequencing, of whom under 220 had received two doses of AZD1222 and some 26 had received two doses of the MenACWY control vaccine. Trial participants were enrolled by age into subgroups of 18-55, 56-69 and 70-plus years, and around 150, 29 and 61 TCR-sequenced participants, respectively, were included in these subgroups. Here is what the overall study found, with its caveats: A significant rise in spike-specific TCR breadth and depth was observed after two AZD1222 doses relative to day 0 and relative to MenACWY recipients. Because no samples from the day 14 peak response were available, repertoires could be characterized only after the peak T cell response. Most participants were white British and females outnumbered males, and the authors suggested that clonal diversity may have been underestimated. Reportedly, almost half of the unique spike-specific TCRs recognized epitopes lying outside the regions that are mutated in the B.1.351 and B.1.1.7 variants. Conclusions about previously exposed vaccinees are limited because only six or seven AZD1222 recipients were SARS-CoV-2 seropositive at baseline. The whole spike protein was spanned by vaccine-associated CD4 TCRs, and dominant responses were seen in regions 160-218 and 743-854. In the small 56-69-year group, the increase in depth fell short of significance, most likely because of low power.

The CDR3 regions of human TCRbeta chains were analyzed by immunosequencing. The original pipeline was this. Repertoire TCRs were checked for matches against a reference library of SARS-CoV-2-specific TCRs that had been generated using the MIRA antigen-specificity platform. Breadth was defined as the fraction of unique TCRs that were SARS-CoV-2-associated. Depth was defined as the fraction of total T cells that were SARS-CoV-2-associated. Using the MIRA data, each spike-specific TCR was assigned both to the spike region to which the TCR was reactive and to a CD4 or CD8 class. Log10-transformed breadth and depth values were compared by one-way ANOVA with Sidak's multiple comparisons tests. TCRdb carries this immuneACCESS record with in-frame sequences only. Its versions omit some clonotypes, under half of them owing to an unresolved V gene in the studies checked, with the rest unexplained. V and J calls plus clone size are reproduced from that table; the DNA served to infer D and trimming. This sample lists roughly 150,000 clones; more than 75% were detected once. The top ten hold roughly 4% of the sample.

The sample's time point label, decoded: baseline before first vaccination. Vaccinee samples were obtained from the UK trials COV001 and COV002, which included a single-blind randomized controlled phase 2/3 trial of AZD1222 (ChAdOx1 nCoV-19) in healthy adults. For TCRbeta chain sequencing, PBMC samples from trial participants were taken at day 0 and at day 28 after the second dose. Sequences SEHNR (CDR1) and FQNEAQ (CDR2) are obtained from the germline V gene (reference sequence). The V end loses 4 bases and the J end loses 5 bases, and a stretch of 9 bases separates them. Including the terminal cysteine and phenylalanine, the CDR3 comprises 13 residues. Left in the record is the CDR3 DNA by itself, 39 bases read in frame from the first base. As concerns this clone: Its antigen remains unidentified. Per-base quality was not reported, and no clone a single base away is much larger than it.

The receptor chain draws on TRBV7-9 and TRBJ1-3, with no D gene named confidently. The clonotype originates from an adult in good health. The material was peripheral blood, obtained on day 0 of AZD1222 vaccination. The DNA reads TGTGCCAGCAGCTCCGCCGGGAGAAACACCATATATTTT. It codes for CASSSAGRNTIYF.